What follows are 5 T cell receptor beta chains derived from one specimen sequenced in a study of T cell clonality in common variable immunodeficiency. TCRdb keeps only in-frame clones here, not all; method: immunoSEQ multiplex PCR. The sample was found to contain about 81,000 clones, and every one recurs. What was sequenced was peripheral blood mononuclear cells. The receptors were sampled from a person aged 18 to 75 in good health.

This clone has ten or more counts. The read terminates 3 residues before the CDR3 end, so the remaining end is supplied by the germline J gene. The chain is built from TRBV7-9 and TRBJ1-4; D gene unclear. The CDR3 is 15 residues long. Germline-derived CDR1 and CDR2 are SEHNR and FQNEAQ (reference sequence). Trimming cost V 1 base and J 1 base, with 7 bases left between them. CDR3 sequence: CASSLEAGTNEKLFF. The covered CDR3 bases are TGTGCCAGCAGCTTAGAGGCGGGAACTAATGAAAAA. Full variable domain (rest looked up from reference TRBV7-9 and TRBJ1-4): DTGVSQNPRHKITKRGQNVTFRCDPISEHNRLYWYRQTLGQGPEFLTYFQNEAQLEKSRLLSDRFSAERPKGSFSTLEIQRTEQGDSAMYLCASSLEAGTNEKLFFGSGTQLSVL.

This clone was counted many times. The CDR3 is cut off 3 residues early in the read; its end comes from the germline J gene. This chain links TRBV20-1 with TRBJ1-6; D call uncertain. V was shortened by 2 bases and J by 6 bases, with 5 bases between the two germline ends. The length of the CDR3 is 12 residues. From germline, CDR1 is DFQATT and CDR2 SNEGSKA (reference sequence). CDR3 loop: CSARQVNSPLHF. The covered CDR3 bases are TGCAGTGCTAGACAGGTTAATTCACCC.

This clone was detected many times. With the read ending 3 residues before the CDR3 end, the germline J gene is used to fill in that end. This sequence joins TRBV7-3 and TRBJ2-3, with unresolved D. V shed 1 base and J shed 6 bases, with 5 bases lying between them. The CDR3 is made up of 12 amino acids. Germline V gene sequence: CDR1 SGHTA, CDR2 FQGTGA. CDR3 in amino acids: CASSLNGDTQYF. The sequenced CDR3 bases are TGTGCCAGCAGCTTAAACGGGGATACG.

There are many counts of this clone. The CDR3 end falls 3 residues outside the read, so it is completed with the germline J gene. The gene calls are TRBV7-8 and TRBJ2-2; 8 bases agree with TRBD2. V gave up 2 bases and J gave up 0 bases; unmatched junction bases: 5. Germline assignment: CDR1 SGHVS and CDR2 FQNEAQ. This CDR3 is 17 amino acids long. This chain's CDR3 is CASSLNAGGTNTGELFF. The sequenced CDR3 bases are TGTGCCAGCAGCTTAAACGCGGGGGGCACGAACACCGGGGAG.

This clone was recorded many times. The CDR3 end is not reached by the read, which stops 3 residues before it; the germline J gene fills it in. The chain recombines TRBV20-1 with TRBJ2-1, with 13 bases identical to TRBD2. The V gene end was trimmed by 6 bases and the J gene end by 8 bases; junction bases not matched to a gene: 7. CDR3 length equals 14 residues. Germline assignment: CDR1 DFQATT and CDR2 SNEGSKA (reference sequence). The part of the CDR3 DNA that was read is TGCAGTGCGGGTACTAGCGGGAGGGTATATGAG. Its translation is CSAGTSGRVYE. Given in full, the CDR3 is CSAGTSGRVYEQFF.